These T cell receptor beta chains were read from a single sample in a study of cytomegalovirus exposure and HLA in healthy donors. The method was immunoSEQ multiplex PCR; TCRdb's version includes in-frame clones alone and lacks a portion of them. The repertoire holds some 180,000 clones, with about 81% as singletons. The sample taken for sequencing was PBMCs. The receptors originated from a woman aged 30 to 39 in good health and CMV-seronegative. The CDR3 runs from the conserved cysteine through the conserved F or W. A D gene is named only where the DNA matches it firmly. Some rows have no size entry. The others give once, few or many, or a class for an expanded clone.

J gene,V gene,D gene,clone size,CDR3 DNA,CDR3 protein
TRBJ2-5,TRBV11-2,TRBD1,.,TGTGCCAGCAGCTTACGATCGGACAGGGGGCTGGAGACCCAGTACTTC,CASSLRSDRGLETQYF
TRBJ2-2,TRBV7-2,TRBD2,.,TGTGCCAGCAGCTTAGTAGGGCTAGCGGGGGGAACCGGGGAGCTGTTTTTT,CASSLVGLAGGTGELFF
TRBJ1-1,TRBV18,.,few,TGTGCCAGCTCATCGTACCAGGGATCCAACACTGAAGCTTTCTTT,CASSSYQGSNTEAFF
TRBJ1-4,TRBV9,TRBD1,.,TGTGCCAGCAGCGTCGGGACAGATGAAAAACTGTTTTTT,CASSVGTDEKLFF
TRBJ1-1,TRBV6-1,.,.,TGTGCCAGCAGTTATTTGTCAGGGAACACTGAAGCTTTCTTT,CASSYLSGNTEAFF
TRBJ1-1,TRBV29-1,TRBD1,.,TGCAGCGTTCGATCTTACAGGGGTGGCACTGAAGCTTTCTTT,CSVRSYRGGTEAFF
TRBJ1-2,TRBV2,TRBD1,few,TGTGCCAGCAGCTCCAGGGGGCGGGGTGGCTACACCTTC,CASSSRGRGGYTF
TRBJ1-1,TRBV29-1,.,.,TGCAGCGTTGAAGTGGACACTCATCACACTGAAGCTTTCTTT,CSVEVDTHHTEAFF
TRBJ2-6,TRBV5-1,.,once,TGCGCCAGCAGCCCTGGCGGAGCACTGGTCTCTGGGGCCAACGTCCTGACTTTC,CASSPGGALVSGANVLTF
TRBJ2-7,TRBV20-1,.,few,TGCAGTGCTAGGGCAGGGAACGAGCAGTACTTC,CSARAGNEQYF
TRBJ2-1,TRBV11-2,TRBD2,.,TGTGCCAGCAGCCACGTTAGCGGGGGGGCGAAGAATGAGCAGTTCTTC,CASSHVSGGAKNEQFF
TRBJ2-7,TRBV6-1,.,.,TGTGCCAGCAGTGTCAGATACTACGAGCAGTACTTC,CASSVRYYEQYF
TRBJ2-7,TRBV9,.,.,TGTGCCAGCAGCGTAGGGGCAATGAGCTACGAGCAGTACTTC,CASSVGAMSYEQYF
TRBJ2-1,TRBV6-5,.,.,TGTGCCAGCAGTTACGAGAGAAGCTCCTACAATGAGCAGTTCTTC,CASSYERSSYNEQFF
TRBJ1-1,TRBV10-3,TRBD1,.,TGTGCCATCAGAGGGACAGGGAACACTGAAGCTTTCTTT,CAIRGTGNTEAFF
TRBJ2-5,TRBV7-3,.,.,TGTGCCAGCAGCTTACACCCTCCGGCAGGGGTAGGGGAGACCCAGTACTTC,CASSLHPPAGVGETQYF
TRBJ1-6,TRBV28,.,.,TGTGCCAGCAGCTCAACAGGGAAGCCCTCGGATTCACCCCTCCACTTT,CASSSTGKPSDSPLHF
TRBJ2-7,TRBV2,.,.,TGTGCCAGCATTAGGGACGGGGGTTGGGACGAGCAGTACTTC,CASIRDGGWDEQYF
TRBJ1-1,TRBV2,.,.,TGTGCCAGCTCCTCTACTGAAGCTTTCTTT,CASSSTEAFF
TRBJ2-2,TRBV7-9,.,.,TGTGCCAGCGGGGGGTGGACAGGGAACACCGGGGAGCTGTTTTTT,CASGGWTGNTGELFF
TRBJ2-2,TRBV27,TRBD1,.,TGTGCCAGCAGAACACCTATCCGGGACAGGGCCCCCGGGGAGCTGTTTTTT,CASRTPIRDRAPGELFF
TRBJ2-7,TRBV5-1,TRBD1,.,TGCGCCAGCACGTTGAGGGGGCGAGGGTACGAGCAGTACTTC,CASTLRGRGYEQYF
TRBJ1-1,TRBV5-4,TRBD1,.,TGTGCCAGCAGCCACAGGGGGTTGGACACTGAAGCTTTCTTT,CASSHRGLDTEAFF
TRBJ1-4,TRBV7-9,.,.,TGTGCCAGCAGTTTACAGGGTATGGAACTGTTTTTT,CASSLQGMELFF
TRBJ2-2,TRBV7-9,.,.,TGTGCCAGCAGCTTAATGGCGGCGAACACCGGGGAGCTGTTTTTT,CASSLMAANTGELFF
TRBJ2-1,TRBV6-4,TRBD2,once,TGTGCCAGCAGTGTAGCGGGAGGGTCGCATGAGCAGTTCTTC,CASSVAGGSHEQFF
TRBJ2-7,TRBV27,.,once,TGTGCCAGCAGTTTCGGGACACCGAACTACGAGCAGTACTTC,CASSFGTPNYEQYF
TRBJ1-3,TRBV6-1,.,.,TGTGCCAGCAGTGCACCGGGAAGCTCTGGAAACACCATATATTTT,CASSAPGSSGNTIYF
TRBJ2-5,TRBV5-1,.,.,TGCGCCAGCAGAGAACAGCCCCAAGAGACCCAGTACTTC,CASREQPQETQYF
TRBJ2-1,TRBV2,.,.,TGTGCCAGCCTTCTAGCGGTGTTAGGGGGGGGGAATGAGCAGTTCTTC,CASLLAVLGGGNEQFF
TRBJ2-7,TRBV9,TRBD2,.,TGTGCCAGCAGCGGCGGGGGACTAAGATCCTACGAGCAGTACTTC,CASSGGGLRSYEQYF
TRBJ1-2,TRBV28,.,.,TGTGCCAGCTCTGCGCGACAGAGATTTAACTATGGCTACACCTTC,CASSARQRFNYGYTF
TRBJ1-5,TRBV7-9,.,.,TGTGCCAGCAGCCCTACAACCCCCAGGGGCAATCAGCCCCAGCATTTT,CASSPTTPRGNQPQHF
TRBJ2-3,TRBV11-3,TRBD1,.,TGTGCCAGCAGCTTAGGACCGGGACAGGGGGCAACAGATACGCAGTATTTT,CASSLGPGQGATDTQYF
TRBJ2-7,TRBV2,.,.,TGTGCCAGCAGTGAGGGGGCTTTAGTCGAGCAGTACTTC,CASSEGALVEQYF
TRBJ2-7,TRBV5-4,TRBD2,once,TGTGCCAGCAGCCTCCTAGCGGGGGGGCCCTACGAGCAGTACTTC,CASSLLAGGPYEQYF
TRBJ1-1,TRBV6-5,TRBD1,few,TGTGCCAGCCAAAGACAGGGGATGAACACTGAAGCTTTCTTT,CASQRQGMNTEAFF
TRBJ2-7,TRBV19,.,.,TGTGCCAGTGCTAAGACAGCTGTACTTTACGAGCAGTACTTC,CASAKTAVLYEQYF
TRBJ1-1,TRBV9,TRBD1,.,TGTGCCAGCAGCGTAGGGCGGGACAGGGGGAACACTGAAGCTTTCTTT,CASSVGRDRGNTEAFF
TRBJ1-1,TRBV5-1,TRBD1,.,TGCGCCAGCAGCTTGGGGACAGGGAATCGGGAAGCTTTCTTT,CASSLGTGNREAFF
TRBJ2-5,TRBV30,TRBD2,.,TGTGCCTGGACCCTTCTCGGCGCGGGGGGGCGGGAGACCCAGTACTTC,CAWTLLGAGGRETQYF
TRBJ2-6,TRBV4-1,.,.,TGCGCCAGCAGCCAAGCCCGACAGGCCTCTGGGGCCAACGTCCTGACTTTC,CASSQARQASGANVLTF
TRBJ2-2,TRBV2,TRBD1,once,TGTGCCTTTCGACAGGGGGCTCCCACCGGGGAGCTGTTTTTT,CAFRQGAPTGELFF
TRBJ2-7,TRBV7-2,.,.,TGTGCCAGCAGCCTCAACAGGGTCTCCTACGAGCAGTACTTC,CASSLNRVSYEQYF
TRBJ1-5,TRBV28,TRBD1,.,TGTGCCAGCAGTCCAGGGGGCGCGGATCAGCCCCAGCATTTT,CASSPGGADQPQHF
TRBJ2-1,TRBV27,TRBD1,few,TGTGCCAGCAGTTTATCGGGGGACAGGAGGCAGTTCTTC,CASSLSGDRRQFF
TRBJ1-1,TRBV5-1,.,.,TGCGCCAGCAGCCTGGATGGACAGCCGAACACTGAAGCTTTCTTT,CASSLDGQPNTEAFF
TRBJ2-5,TRBV5-1,TRBD2,.,TGCGCCAGCAGCCCAGCTAAGACGGGGGGGCCGGGAGAGACCCAGTACTTC,CASSPAKTGGPGETQYF
TRBJ2-1,TRBV28,.,.,TGTGCCAGCAGTGCTATAGGACAGCGGGGATTCTTC,CASSAIGQRGFF
TRBJ1-2,TRBV2,.,.,TGTGCCAGCAGTGGGCCAGGTAAAGGTGGCTACACCTTC,CASSGPGKGGYTF
TRBJ1-5,TRBV28,.,once,TGTGCCAGCATCCTAGGGGACTCAAATCAGCCCCAGCATTTT,CASILGDSNQPQHF
TRBJ1-4,TRBV5-1,TRBD1,.,TGCGCCAGCAGCCCACGCATTGGACAGGGAGGGGGTGAAAAACTGTTTTTT,CASSPRIGQGGGEKLFF
TRBJ1-2,TRBV11-2,.,.,TGTGCCAGCAGCGACCCACCGGGAAGAAACTATGGCTACACCTTC,CASSDPPGRNYGYTF
TRBJ2-7,TRBV4-1,.,.,TGCGCCAGCAGCCAAGGACTAGGGACCTCCTACGAGCAGTACTTC,CASSQGLGTSYEQYF
TRBJ2-7,TRBV5-1,.,.,TGCGCCAGCTCCGGGGGTCGGGACTTACCCTACGAGCAGTACTTC,CASSGGRDLPYEQYF
TRBJ1-5,TRBV19,.,.,TGTGCCAGTAGTATTCAGGGTCCAGGGGGCAATCAGCCCCAGCATTTT,CASSIQGPGGNQPQHF